Each of the 15 T cell receptor beta chains below was sequenced from the same sample in a study of blood T cell repertoires in COVID-19. The table came from immunoSEQ multiplex PCR; TCRdb's copy has only in-frame clones and leaves some out. This sample has 200,000 to 250,000 clones, with almost 90% found just once. The material sequenced was PBMCs or T cells enriched from blood (not recorded which). These receptors came from a woman aged 45-65 years with acute COVID-19.

This clone was counted a few times. J is TRBJ1-2 and V is TRBV21-1; TRBD1 is the table's D call, not checked against the DNA. TRBV21-1 is marked as a pseudogene. The CDR3 is 14 amino acids. The CDR3 reads CASSPRGTNYGYTF. The DNA of the CDR3 is TGTGCCAGCAGCCCCAGGGGAACTAACTATGGCTACACCTTC.

V and J are TRBV2 and TRBJ2-7; 8 nucleotides align to TRBD2. V shed 10 bases, J shed 4 bases, and the junction held 6 bases outside the gene matches. The CDR3 is made up of 12 amino acids. CDR1 is SNHLY, CDR2 FYNNEI, per germline. CDR3 coding DNA: TGTGCCATCAAGACTAGCGCTTACGAGCAGTACTTC. Protein product: CAIKTSAYEQYF.

The chain combines TRBV4-1 with TRBJ2-1; D not certain. V was cut by 0 bases and J by 7 bases, with 4 bases left in between. Germline values: CDR1 MGHRA, CDR2 YSYEKL. CDR3 length: 12 amino acids. In nucleotides, the CDR3 is TGCGCCAGCAGCCAAGAGTATAATGAGCAGTTCTTC. This translates into CASSQEYNEQFF.

This rearrangement joins TRBV27 to TRBJ1-1; D not resolved. V lost 5 bases and J 1 base, leaving 11 bases between the germline ends. This CDR3 contains 14 residues. Germline V CDR1 and CDR2: MNHEY, SMNVEV (reference sequence). The CDR3 protein is CASSPLHRNTEAFF. CDR3 nucleotides: TGTGCCAGCAGTCCCTTACACAGGAACACTGAAGCTTTCTTT.

This sequence joins TRBV7-2 and TRBJ1-1; 9 nucleotides agree with TRBD1. CDR3 length equals 17 residues. V shed 4 bases and J 1 base; nucleotides not matched to a gene: 10. The germline V gene encodes CDR1 SGHTA and CDR2 FQGNSA. This chain's CDR3 is CASSYRTGVLRNTEAFF. DNA for the CDR3: TGTGCCAGCAGCTATCGGACAGGGGTTCTGCGGAACACTGAAGCTTTCTTT.

The rearrangement uses TRBV28 and TRBJ2-4; tentative D call: TRBD1 (5 bases). The germline CDR1 and CDR2 sequences are MDHEN and SYDVKM. The CDR3 covers 15 residues. Trimming removed 4 bases from V and 4 bases from J, with 14 bases in between. The CDR3 is CASSSPTALKNIQYF. The CDR3 region has the DNA TGTGCCAGCAGTTCCCCGACAGCGTTGAAAAACATTCAGTACTTC.

The chain has TRBV19 and TRBJ2-7; 7 bases map to TRBD1. This CDR3 comprises 15 residues. Germline assignment: CDR1 LNHDA and CDR2 SQIVND (reference sequence). The V segment lost 5 bases and the J segment 2 bases; nucleotides outside the gene matches: 9. The CDR3 coding sequence is TGTGCCAGTAGTTTATGGACAGGAGCCACCTACGAGCAGTACTTC. The encoded protein is CASSLWTGATYEQYF. The full variable domain, completed using reference TRBV19 and TRBJ2-7, is DGGITQSPKYLFRKEGQNVTLSCEQNLNHDAMYWYRQDPGQGLRLIYYSQIVNDFQKGDIAEGYSVSREKKESFPLTVTSAQKNPTAFYLCASSLWTGATYEQYFGPGTRLTVT.

In this sample, this clone turned up once. CDR3 in DNA: TGTGCCAGTAGCGTGTCCTACCGGGGCACTGAAGCTTTCTTT. It codes for CASSVSYRGTEAFF. The V gene is TRBV19, the J gene TRBJ1-1; D is unresolved. The CDR3 has 14 residues. Germline values: CDR1 LNHDA, CDR2 SQIVND (reference sequence). V was cut by 6 bases and J by 4 bases, with 15 bases left in between.

This chain links TRBV19 with TRBJ1-2; TRBD1 is a possible D gene (5 bases). The germline V gene encodes CDR1 LNHDA and CDR2 SQIVND (reference sequence). V gave up 8 bases and J gave up 2 bases, with 15 bases separating them. The CDR3 spans 14 residues. The CDR3 spells CASGMVGGNYGYTF. CDR3 DNA: TGTGCCAGTGGAATGGTGGGGGGGAACTATGGCTACACCTTC.

This clone was counted between two and nine times. At the DNA level, this CDR3 is encoded by other sequences in the same sample as well. The gene calls are TRBV7-2 and TRBJ2-3; 9 bases match TRBD2. The CDR3 length is 14 residues. CDR1 and CDR2 from the germline V gene are SGHTA and FQGNSA. V lost 8 bases, J lost 6 bases, and 9 bases stayed unmatched. The CDR3 nucleotides are TGTGCCAGCCGCGGGGGGGTGGGGCGGGATACGCAGTATTTT. The encoded protein is CASRGGVGRDTQYF.

The V call is TRBV4-1, the J call TRBJ2-1; possibly TRBD2 for D (6 bases). The CDR3 consists of 17 residues. V dropped 6 bases and J dropped 8 bases, with 26 bases sitting between them. The germline V gene has CDR1 MGHRA and CDR2 YSYEKL. CDR3 DNA: TGCGCCAGCAGTCTAGTAGGTGCCCCTAGAGCGGGCGATGAGCAGTTCTTC. This gives the protein CASSLVGAPRAGDEQFF.

This clone was recorded once. The V gene is TRBV5-4, the J gene TRBJ1-4; tentatively, D is TRBD1 (6 bases). V lost 4 bases and J 4 bases, leaving 11 bases between the germline ends. The CDR3 extends over 14 amino acids. The germline V gene has CDR1 SGHNT and CDR2 YYREEE (reference sequence). Here the CDR3 reads CASSVGQNNEKLFF. CDR3 coding DNA: TGTGCCAGCAGCGTGGGACAAAATAATGAAAAACTGTTTTTT.

The CDR3 here is CAIRPSWARTEAFF. DNA of the CDR3: TGTGCCATCCGTCCCAGTTGGGCGCGAACTGAAGCTTTCTTT. J is TRBJ1-1 and V is TRBV10-3; D gene unclear. Germline V gives CDR1 ENHRY, CDR2 SYGVKD. Trimming took off 8 bases at V and 5 bases at J, with 18 bases between the two ends. The CDR3 loop spans 14 amino acids.

This sequence joins TRBV10-3 and TRBJ1-5, with D perhaps matching TRBD1 (5 bases). Deletions cut 6 bases from V and 7 bases from J, with 16 bases between. The CDR3 runs to 14 residues. Germline CDR1 ENHRY, CDR2 SYGVKD. The CDR3 bases are TGTGCCATCAGCCGGGACGGCGGAGGGCAGCCCCAGCATTTT. This gives the protein CAISRDGGGQPQHF.

This chain joins TRBV7-8 and TRBJ2-7; 9 bases map to TRBD1. V trimming: 0 bases; J trimming: 2 bases; junction bases outside the gene matches: 8. The CDR3 has 17 amino acids. CDR1 and CDR2 from the germline V gene are SGHVS and FQNEAQ. CDR3 sequence (DNA): TGTGCCAGCAGCTTAGCGGCGACAGGGGGTAACCCCTACGAGCAGTACTTC. Amino acid sequence: CASSLAATGGNPYEQYF.